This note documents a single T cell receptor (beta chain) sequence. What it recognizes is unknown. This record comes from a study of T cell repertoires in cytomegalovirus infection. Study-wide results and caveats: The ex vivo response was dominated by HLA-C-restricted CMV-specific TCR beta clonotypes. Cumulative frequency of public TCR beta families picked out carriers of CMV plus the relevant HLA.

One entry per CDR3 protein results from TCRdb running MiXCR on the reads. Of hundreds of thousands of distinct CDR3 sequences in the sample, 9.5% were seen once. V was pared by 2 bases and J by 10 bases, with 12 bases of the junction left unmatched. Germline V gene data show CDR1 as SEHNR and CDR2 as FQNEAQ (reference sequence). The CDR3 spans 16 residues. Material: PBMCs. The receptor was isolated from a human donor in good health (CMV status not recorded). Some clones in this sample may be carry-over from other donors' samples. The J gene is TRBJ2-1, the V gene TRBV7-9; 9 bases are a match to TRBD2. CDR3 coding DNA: TGTGCCAGCAGCTTAAAGGGCGGGGGGGGCCTCGACGAGCAGTTCTTC. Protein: CASSLKGGGGLDEQFF.